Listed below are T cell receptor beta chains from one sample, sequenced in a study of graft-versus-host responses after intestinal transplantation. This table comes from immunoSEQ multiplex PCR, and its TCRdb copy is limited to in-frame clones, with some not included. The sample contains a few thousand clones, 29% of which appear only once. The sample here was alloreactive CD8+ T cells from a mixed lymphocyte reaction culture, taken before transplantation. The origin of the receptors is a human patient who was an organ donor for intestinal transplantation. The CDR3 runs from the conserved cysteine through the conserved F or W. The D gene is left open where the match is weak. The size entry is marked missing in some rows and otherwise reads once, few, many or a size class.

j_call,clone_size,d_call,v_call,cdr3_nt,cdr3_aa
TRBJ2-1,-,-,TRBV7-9,TGTGCCAGCAGCCGCAATGAGCAGTTCTTC,CASSRNEQFF
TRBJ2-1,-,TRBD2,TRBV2,TGTGCCAGGGGAGGACTAGCGGATTACAATGAGCAGTTCTTC,CARGGLADYNEQFF
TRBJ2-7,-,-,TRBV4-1,TGCGCCAGCAGCCAAGTTGAAGGGGGCTACGAGCAGTACTTC,CASSQVEGGYEQYF
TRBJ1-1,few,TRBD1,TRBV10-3,TGTGCCATCAGCCCCGGGACAGGGGGCCTGAACACTGAAGCTTTCTTT,CAISPGTGGLNTEAFF
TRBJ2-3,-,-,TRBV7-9,TGTGCCAGCAGCTTAGCGCTTTCGGGAGATACGCAGTATTTT,CASSLALSGDTQYF
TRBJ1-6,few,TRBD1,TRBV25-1,TGTGCCAGCAGTGCCGGGACAGGGAGATCACCCCTCCACTTT,CASSAGTGRSPLHF
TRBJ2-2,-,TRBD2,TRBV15,TGTGCCACCAGCAGAGTATCCGGGGGGGCCGGGGAGCTGTTTTTT,CATSRVSGGAGELFF
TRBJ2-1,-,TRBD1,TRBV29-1,TGCAGCGCCGGGACAGACGCATACAATGAGCAGTTCTTC,CSAGTDAYNEQFF
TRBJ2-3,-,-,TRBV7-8,TGTGCCAGCAGCTTAGCCGTCGGGGCAGATACGCAGTATTTT,CASSLAVGADTQYF
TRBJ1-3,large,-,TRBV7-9,TGTGCCAGCAGACGCGGGGGCCAGGACAGCTACTCTGGAAACACCATATATTTT,CASRRGGQDSYSGNTIYF
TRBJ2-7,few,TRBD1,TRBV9,TGTGCCAGCAGCGTAGCCGGGACAGCATCCTACGAGCAGTACTTC,CASSVAGTASYEQYF
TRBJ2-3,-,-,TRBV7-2,TGTGCCAGCAGCCTTCTACTAGGTTCCACAGATACGCAGTATTTT,CASSLLLGSTDTQYF
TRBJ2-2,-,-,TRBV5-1,TGCGCCAGCAGCTTGGCCCTCGGTGGCGGGGAGCTGTTTTTT,CASSLALGGGELFF
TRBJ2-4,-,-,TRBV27,TGTGCCAGCAGTTTGGACAGAAACATTCAGTACTTC,CASSLDRNIQYF
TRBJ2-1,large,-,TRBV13,TGTGCCAGCAGCTCGACTAGCTACAATGAGCAGTTCTTC,CASSSTSYNEQFF
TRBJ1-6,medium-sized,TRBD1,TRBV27,TGTGCCAGCAGCCGGACAGGGGCAAATTATAATTCACCCCTCCACTTT,CASSRTGANYNSPLHF
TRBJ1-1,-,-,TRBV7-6,TGTGCCAGCAGCTTACTCCGGGGAACTGAAGCTTTCTTT,CASSLLRGTEAFF
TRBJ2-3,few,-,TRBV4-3,TGCGCCAGCAGCCCGGGGGTGGGTTCCGTCACAGATACGCAGTATTTT,CASSPGVGSVTDTQYF
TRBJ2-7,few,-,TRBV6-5,TGTGCCAGCAGTTACTCGCCGGGGTTTTACGAGCAGTACTTC,CASSYSPGFYEQYF
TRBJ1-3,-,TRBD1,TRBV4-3,TGCGCCAGCAGCCAAGATATCGGGGACAGCTCTGGAAACACCATATATTTT,CASSQDIGDSSGNTIYF
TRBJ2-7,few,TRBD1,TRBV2,TGTGCCAGCAGGACAGGGTACGAGCAGTACTTC,CASRTGYEQYF
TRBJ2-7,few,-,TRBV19,TGTGCCAGTAGTATGGGGGGACAGAGCTACGAGCAGTACTTC,CASSMGGQSYEQYF
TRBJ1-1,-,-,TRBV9,TGTGCCAGCAGCCCCTCCGGGTCGGCGAACACTGAAGCTTTCTTT,CASSPSGSANTEAFF